This T cell receptor beta chain was obtained from a study of T-cell reconstitution after alpha-beta-depleted transplantation in children. Study findings and constraints: Hyperexpanded clones declined; after one year, newly produced T cells mostly supplied diversity. The study traced high day-60 TCRbeta diversity in some patients to surviving recipient T cells and thymic progenitors. As was reported, about two months after transplant, alpha-beta T cells came from several hundred expanded graft clones.

Unique molecular identifiers were incorporated into the prepared TCRbeta library. Each CDR3 protein gets one entry after TCRdb re-called the PCR reads with MiXCR. The data show 700,000 to 850,000 distinct CDR3 sequences, about 16% seen once. This clonotype was observed a few times. The target antigen is unknown. From germline, CDR1 is DFQATT and CDR2 SNEGSKA (reference sequence). V lost 4 bases and J 4 bases, leaving 16 bases between the germline ends. The CDR3 is 14 amino acids. This TCR was sampled from a male patient younger than 18 who had a stem cell transplant for acute lymphoblastic leukemia, so the T cells may come from the graft donor. The source material was PBMCs, mostly from graft donor cells, sampled 360 days after TCRalphabeta/CD19-depleted stem cell transplant. The chain is built from TRBV20-1 and TRBJ2-5, with D tentatively TRBD2 (6 bases). CDR3 coding DNA: TGCAGTGCTACGGACGGACCCGGGGGAGAGACCCAGTACTTC. Its protein product is CSATDGPGGETQYF.